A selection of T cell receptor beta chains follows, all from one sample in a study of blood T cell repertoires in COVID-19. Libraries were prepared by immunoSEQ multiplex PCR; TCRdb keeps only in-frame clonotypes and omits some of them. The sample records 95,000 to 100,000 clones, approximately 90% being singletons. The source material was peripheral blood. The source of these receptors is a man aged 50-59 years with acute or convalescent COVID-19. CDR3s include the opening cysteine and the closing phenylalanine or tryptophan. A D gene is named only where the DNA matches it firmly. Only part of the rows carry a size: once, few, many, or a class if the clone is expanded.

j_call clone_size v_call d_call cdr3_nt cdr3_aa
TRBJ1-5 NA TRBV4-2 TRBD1 TGTGCCAGCAGCCAGGAAGGGGGCAGGAATCAGCCCCAGCATTTT CASSQEGGRNQPQHF
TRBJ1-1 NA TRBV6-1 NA TGTGCCAGCAGTGAAGCCCACCGCGGGGAAGCTTTCTTT CASSEAHRGEAFF
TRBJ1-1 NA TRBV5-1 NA TGCGCCAGCAGCTTGGTACACAGGAACACTGAAGCTTTCTTT CASSLVHRNTEAFF
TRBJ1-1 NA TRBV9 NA TGTGCCAGCAGCGCGATAGCAGAGGGGAACACTGAAGCTTTCTTT CASSAIAEGNTEAFF
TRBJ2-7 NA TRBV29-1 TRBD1 TGCAGCGTTGATGGGACAGGGGTAGAGCAGTACTTC CSVDGTGVEQYF
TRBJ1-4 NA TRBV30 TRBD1 TGTGCCTGGAGAAGGGGACAGAATAATGAAAAACTGTTTTTT CAWRRGQNNEKLFF
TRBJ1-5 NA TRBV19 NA TGTGCCAGTAGTACCAGTAGACACGGTCAGCCCCAGCATTTT CASSTSRHGQPQHF
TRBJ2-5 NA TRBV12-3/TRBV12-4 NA TGTGCCAGCAGTTTAGGGCAGCGAGAGACCCAGTACTTC CASSLGQRETQYF
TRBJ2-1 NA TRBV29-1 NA TGCAGCGTTGAGGCAGGTTCCCCTTACAATGAGCAGTTCTTC CSVEAGSPYNEQFF
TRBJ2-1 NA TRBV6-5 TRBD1 TGTGCCAGCAGACAGGGGGCCTACAATGAGCAGTTCTTC CASRQGAYNEQFF
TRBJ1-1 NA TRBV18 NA TGTGCCAGCTCATCCGGACAGTACACTGAAGCTTTCTTT CASSSGQYTEAFF
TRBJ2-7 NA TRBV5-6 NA TGTGCCAGCAGCTGGGGCCGATCCTACGAGCAGTACTTC CASSWGRSYEQYF
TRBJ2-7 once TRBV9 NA TGTGCCAGCAGCGTTGGAGACATGGAGGTCGAGCAGTACTTC CASSVGDMEVEQYF
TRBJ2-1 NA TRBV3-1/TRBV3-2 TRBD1 TGTGCCAGCAGTTCGACAGGGGGCAATGAGCAGTTCTTC CASSSTGGNEQFF
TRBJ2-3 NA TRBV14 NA TGTGCCAGCAGCCAAGGAGTCGCTAGCACAGATACGCAGTATTTT CASSQGVASTDTQYF
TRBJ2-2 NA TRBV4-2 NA TGTGCCAGCAGCCAAGCTATCACAGGGCTAACCGGGGAGCTGTTTTTT CASSQAITGLTGELFF
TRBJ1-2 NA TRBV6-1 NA TGTGCCAGCAGTGAAAAACTGTATGGCTACACCTTC CASSEKLYGYTF
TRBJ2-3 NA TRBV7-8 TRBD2 TGTGCCAGCAGCTTAGATCGAGCGGGGGTCCGAAACACAGATACGCAGTATTTT CASSLDRAGVRNTDTQYF
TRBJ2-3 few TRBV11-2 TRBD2 TGTGCCAGCAGCTTAGTCATTAAAGCGGGGGGTTGGGATACGCAGTATTTT CASSLVIKAGGWDTQYF
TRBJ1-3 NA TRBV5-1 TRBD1 TGCGCCAGCAGCTTGGATCTACAGGGGATCTCTGGAAACACCATATATTTT CASSLDLQGISGNTIYF
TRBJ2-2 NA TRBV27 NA TGTGCCAGCAGCACCACCCGCCCGGGTGTCGGGGAGCTGTTTTTT CASSTTRPGVGELFF
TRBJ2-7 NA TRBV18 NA TGTGCCAGCTCACCGGGCGTCAACTACGAGCAGTACTTC CASSPGVNYEQYF
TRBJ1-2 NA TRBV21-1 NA TGTGCCAGCCGCCGCACCGGGACAGGGATCTATGGCTACACCTTC CASRRTGTGIYGYTF
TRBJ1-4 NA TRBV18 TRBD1 TGTGCCAGCTCACCGCAGAGACAGGGGGCATCAAAAGAAAAACTGTTTTTT CASSPQRQGASKEKLFF
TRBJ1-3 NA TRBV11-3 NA TGTGCCAGCAGCTTAGGGCTCGCCTCCTCTGGAAACACCATATATTTT CASSLGLASSGNTIYF
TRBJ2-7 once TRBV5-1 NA TGCGCCAGCAGCTTAGGCGATTTGGGGCCCGAGCAGTACTTC CASSLGDLGPEQYF